This TCR beta chain originates from a study of T cells in localized non-small cell lung cancer. Points from the study as a whole: Exceeding tumor, uninvolved adjacent lung had the highest T cell clonality. Adjacent lung was found to contain a median approximately 60 of the top 100 tumor clones.

A few counts support this clone. The target antigen is unknown. V was pared by 1 base and J by 0 bases, with 14 bases between. CDR1 and CDR2 (germline): SGHRS, YFSETQ. This CDR3 comprises 17 residues. TCRdb keeps only in-frame clones here, not all; method: immunoSEQ multiplex PCR. Of about 39,000 clones detected, 70% to 80% appear once; the ten largest clones hold around a third. Sequences were derived from PBMCs, sampled before any cancer treatment. The chain carries TRBV5-1 and TRBJ1-5; unclear D gene. The TCR comes from a woman aged 40 to 75 with stage II squamous cell lung carcinoma. Here the CDR3 DNA reads TGCGCCAGCAGCTTGTTGGGGTTGGGTTATAGCAATCAGCCCCAGCATTTT. Translating gives CASSLLGLGYSNQPQHF.